This T cell receptor beta chain is drawn from a study of siplizumab effects on memory and regulatory T cells. Trimming took 3 bases from V and 4 from J, leaving 9 bases between them. CDR3 length equals 13 residues. Germline-derived CDR1 and CDR2 are LNHDA and SQIVND (reference sequence). TCR templates numbering about 10^5 were assayed per sample. Here immunoSEQ multiplex PCR was the method, and the copy in TCRdb shows in-frame clones only, minus some. The table shows more than 85,000 clones, with around 90% occurring only once. The J gene is TRBJ1-2, the V gene TRBV19, with D tentatively TRBD1 (5 bases). The TCR originated in a human donor in good health. Sequencing used CD4+ T cells sorted from blood. The CDR3, as DNA: TGTGCCAGTAGTATGGACACCCTCTATGGCTACACCTTC. This translates into CASSMDTLYGYTF.